A selection of T cell receptor beta chains follows, all from one sample in a study of blood T cell repertoires in COVID-19. Sequenced by immunoSEQ multiplex PCR; TCRdb stores in-frame clones only, minus some. The profile shows 150,000 to 200,000 clones, 88% of them singletons. Sequencing input: PBMCs or T cells enriched from blood (not recorded which). Receptor source: a woman aged 18 to 35 who had recovered from COVID-19. CDR3s include the opening cysteine and the closing phenylalanine or tryptophan. D genes are given only for firm matches. Clone size is not always given. Where it is, it says once, few, many or a class for expanded clones.

clone_size j_call v_call d_call cdr3_aa cdr3_nt
many TRBJ2-3 TRBV7-2 TRBD2 CASSQGLATDTQYF TGTGCCAGCAGCCAAGGACTAGCCACAGATACGCAGTATTTT
- TRBJ2-6 TRBV14 TRBD1 CASSPRQGQKAGANVLTF TGTGCCAGCAGCCCACGCCAGGGACAGAAGGCTGGGGCCAACGTCCTGACTTTC
- TRBJ1-4 TRBV11-2 TRBD1 CASSFTGGEKLFF TGTGCCAGCAGCTTTACAGGGGGGGAAAAACTGTTTTTT
- TRBJ2-7 TRBV5-6 TRBD2 CASSLGLAVSYEQYF TGTGCCAGCAGCTTGGGGCTAGCGGTCTCCTACGAGCAGTACTTC
- TRBJ1-4 TRBV19 - CASSIPTGDVKLFF TGTGCCAGTAGTATCCCGACGGGGGACGTAAAACTGTTTTTT
once TRBJ1-6 TRBV5-4 TRBD1 CASSLGQGVESPLHF TGTGCCAGCAGCTTGGGACAGGGGGTTGAGTCACCCCTCCACTTT
- TRBJ1-1 TRBV27 - CASSELGAPRYTEAFF TGTGCCAGCAGCGAATTAGGAGCCCCTAGGTACACTGAAGCTTTCTTT
few TRBJ2-3 TRBV6-4 TRBD2 CASSDSGEGGPDTQYF TGTGCCAGCAGTGACTCCGGAGAGGGAGGGCCAGATACGCAGTATTTT
- TRBJ2-1 TRBV28 - CASSFFPVNPGPNEQFF TGTGCCAGCAGTTTTTTCCCAGTAAACCCAGGCCCCAATGAGCAGTTCTTC
- TRBJ1-5 TRBV5-1 - CASSLQGSRDQPQHF TGCGCCAGCAGCTTGCAGGGCTCTAGGGATCAGCCCCAGCATTTT
- TRBJ1-1 TRBV7-8 TRBD1 CAGSRGEDTEAFF TGTGCCGGGAGCAGGGGGGAGGACACTGAAGCTTTCTTT
- TRBJ2-1 TRBV6-2/TRBV6-3 TRBD2 CASSPIGASGRNGEQFF TGTGCCAGCAGCCCTATAGGGGCTAGCGGGAGGAATGGTGAGCAGTTCTTC
- TRBJ2-7 TRBV5-5 TRBD2 CASSLVAGVSYEQYF TGTGCCAGCAGCTTGGTAGCGGGCGTATCCTACGAGCAGTACTTC
- TRBJ1-2 TRBV15 TRBD1 CATRPRTGGDGYTF TGTGCCACCAGACCTAGGACAGGGGGCGATGGCTACACCTTC
few TRBJ2-1 TRBV19 - CASSIGLAYGYDEQFF TGTGCCAGTAGTATAGGTCTAGCGTACGGGTACGATGAGCAGTTCTTC
- TRBJ2-7 TRBV6-1 - CASSEGGGPEQYF TGTGCCAGCAGTGAAGGGGGGGGCCCTGAGCAGTACTTC
- TRBJ2-2 TRBV2 - CASSEGAGWSNTGELFF TGTGCCAGCAGCGAAGGGGCCGGTTGGTCAAACACCGGGGAGCTGTTTTTT
- TRBJ2-1 TRBV27 TRBD1 CASSWDRGANEQFF TGTGCCAGCAGTTGGGACAGGGGTGCCAATGAGCAGTTCTTC
once TRBJ2-3 TRBV5-1 - CASSWGGQTSTDTQYF TGCGCCAGCAGCTGGGGTGGACAGACTAGCACAGATACGCAGTATTTT
- TRBJ2-3 TRBV4-2 TRBD2 CASSQEYGGGRTDTQYF TGTGCCAGCAGCCAAGAGTACGGGGGGGGCCGCACAGATACGCAGTATTTT
- TRBJ1-1 TRBV11-2 - CASSLVGGGAEAFF TGTGCCAGCAGCTTAGTGGGCGGGGGAGCTGAAGCTTTCTTT
- TRBJ1-1 TRBV12-3/TRBV12-4 - CASSFDRGTEAFF TGTGCCAGCAGTTTTGATCGGGGGACTGAAGCTTTCTTT
- TRBJ1-2 TRBV27 - CASSLIQGSHGYTF TGTGCCAGCAGTTTAATCCAGGGATCGCACGGCTACACCTTC
- TRBJ1-1 TRBV7-9 - CASSLFGTDTEAFF TGTGCCAGCAGCCTATTCGGGACTGACACTGAAGCTTTCTTT
- TRBJ1-1 TRBV28 TRBD1 CASRLDRGNTEAFF TGTGCCAGCAGGTTGGACAGGGGAAACACTGAAGCTTTCTTT
- TRBJ2-7 TRBV5-6 - CASSSRDTVYYEQYF TGTGCCAGCAGCAGCCGGGACACCGTATACTACGAGCAGTACTTC
- TRBJ2-7 TRBV7-8 - CASRRDRSSYEQYF TGTGCCAGCAGGCGGGACAGAAGCTCCTACGAGCAGTACTTC
- TRBJ2-7 TRBV19 - CASSIRGISYEQYF TGTGCCAGTAGTATAAGGGGGATCTCCTACGAGCAGTACTTC
- TRBJ1-5 TRBV5-8 TRBD1 CASSRTGGLGQPQHF TGTGCCAGCAGCCGGACAGGGGGACTGGGTCAGCCCCAGCATTTT
- TRBJ1-1 TRBV28 - CASSTQMNTEAFF TGTGCCAGCAGTACGCAGATGAACACTGAAGCTTTCTTT
once TRBJ1-5 TRBV28 - CASRPDRSRISQPQHF TGTGCCAGCAGACCTGACAGGTCTCGGATCAGTCAGCCCCAGCATTTT
- TRBJ2-5 TRBV7-6 - CASSLRRLVMRETQYF TGTGCCAGCAGCTTACGGCGACTAGTCATGAGAGAGACCCAGTACTTC
- TRBJ1-2 TRBV28 TRBD1 CAGRGRGRDGYTF TGTGCCGGCCGGGGCAGGGGGCGCGATGGCTACACCTTC
- TRBJ1-3 TRBV13 TRBD1 CASSLEGTGNTIYF TGTGCCAGCAGCTTGGAAGGGACAGGGAACACCATATATTTT
- TRBJ2-5 TRBV4-1 TRBD2 CASSQAHYPGPAGETQYF TGCGCCAGCAGCCAGGCCCATTACCCGGGCCCAGCGGGGGAGACCCAGTACTTC
- TRBJ1-6 TRBV11-2 - CASSLGTGSALHF TGTGCCAGCAGCTTAGGTACGGGGTCGGCCCTCCACTTT